One and the same sample provided the 23 T cell receptor beta chains below, sequenced in a study of monozygotic twins with cystic fibrosis. The data were produced by immunoSEQ multiplex PCR, yet TCRdb's version contains in-frame clones alone and is incomplete. The table includes around 30,000 clones, around four fifths detected once. Sequenced material: blood. The source of these receptors is a girl aged 2-10 years with cystic fibrosis.

The rearrangement joins TRBV9 to TRBJ2-3; 11 bases agree with TRBD2. The CDR3 spans 17 residues. The J segment lost 5 bases and the V segment lost 4 bases, leaving 12 bases of the junction unmatched. CDR1 is SGDLS and CDR2 is YYNGEE in the germline V gene. CDR3: CASSLPLAGGVRDTQYF. DNA for the CDR3: TGTGCCAGCAGCCTCCCTTTAGCGGGAGGGGTAAGAGATACGCAGTATTTT.

The chain has TRBV27 and TRBJ2-7, with TRBD1 as a possible D gene (6 bases). Germline CDR1 and CDR2: MNHEY and SMNVEV (reference sequence). The CDR3 spans 16 residues. V was shortened by 1 base and J by 1 base, with 14 bases between the two germline ends. In DNA, the CDR3 is TGTGCCAGCAGTTTATATGGCAGGGGATCTTCCTACGAGCAGTACTTC. It is translated as CASSLYGRGSSYEQYF.

Here the CDR3 reads CAGNPKGHEQYF. In DNA form, the CDR3 reads TGTGCCGGCAATCCTAAGGGTCACGAGCAGTACTTC. The chain joins TRBV30 to TRBJ2-7; D is uncertain. Trimming took off 8 bases at V and 5 bases at J, with 16 bases between the two ends. The germline CDR1 and CDR2 sequences are GTSNPN and SVGIG (reference sequence). This CDR3 contains 12 residues.

The chain carries TRBV21-1 and TRBJ1-5. TRBV21-1 is recorded as a pseudogene. The CDR3 loop spans 15 amino acids. CDR3 amino acids: CASSKAGSWGQPQHF. In nucleotides, the CDR3 is TGTGCCAGCAGCAAAGCGGGGTCCTGGGGTCAGCCCCAGCATTTT.

The V call is TRBV30, the J call TRBJ2-7; 10 positions match TRBD1. CDR1 is GTSNPN, CDR2 SVGIG, per germline (reference sequence). The CDR3 loop spans 14 amino acids. V was clipped by 0 bases and J by 5 bases; unmatched bases: 4. As DNA, the CDR3 is TGTGCCTGGAGTGTACTTGGGACAGGGGACGAGCAGTACTTC. It yields the protein CAWSVLGTGDEQYF.

On this clone itself: At one end the junction does not follow the germline gene, possibly because of a read error. The chain combines TRBV11-3 with TRBJ2-2; D call uncertain. CDR1 and CDR2 (germline): SGHNT, YENEEA. This CDR3 comprises 14 residues. Written as DNA, the CDR3 is TGCGCCAGCAGCTCGAGAATTGGGACCGGGGAGCTGTTTTTT. Its translation: CASSSRIGTGELFF.

The CDR3 coding sequence is TGCGCCAGCAGCTTGCCGGGGGTTGAAGCTTTCTTT. This gives the protein CASSLPGVEAFF. The genes are TRBV5-1 and TRBJ1-1; weak D call: TRBD1 (5 bases). CDR3 length: 12 residues. V dropped 1 base and J dropped 7 bases, with 8 bases sitting between them. From germline, CDR1 is SGHRS and CDR2 YFSETQ.

V and J are TRBV2 and TRBJ2-2; the D gene is possibly TRBD2 (5 bases). The germline gives CDR1 SNHLY, CDR2 FYNNEI. The germline V and J ends were trimmed by 7 bases and 3 bases, with 15 bases remaining between them. The CDR3 has 15 residues. The chain's CDR3 is CASMASGPYTGELFF. CDR3 coding DNA: TGTGCCAGCATGGCGAGCGGACCGTACACCGGGGAGCTGTTTTTT.

V gene TRBV27 combines with J gene TRBJ1-1, with D possibly TRBD1 on 5 matching bases. V was shortened by 7 bases and J by 4 bases, with 13 bases between the two germline ends. CDR3 length equals 13 residues. Per the germline V gene, CDR1 is MNHEY and CDR2 is SMNVEV (reference sequence). The CDR3: CASNQGWGTEAFF. CDR3 DNA sequence: TGTGCCAGCAACCAGGGATGGGGCACTGAAGCTTTCTTT.

This clone was seen just once. This sequence joins TRBV6-5 and TRBJ2-7; TRBD1 aligns across 9 bases. CDR1 MNHEY and CDR2 SVGAGI come from the germline V gene. V trimming: 7 bases; J trimming: 2 bases; junction bases outside the gene matches: 6. CDR3 length: 14 amino acids. In DNA, the CDR3 is TGTGCCAGCACCAGGGGACAGGGCACCTACGAGCAGTACTTC. Its protein is CASTRGQGTYEQYF.

The chain carries TRBV7-2 and TRBJ2-7, with D hard to call. The ends were cut back, 5 bases at V and 3 bases at J, with 8 bases in the middle. Germline CDR1 reads SGHTA; CDR2 reads FQGNSA. The CDR3 is 12 residues long. Written as DNA, the CDR3 is TGTGCCAGCAGCCGGACCGACTACGAGCAGTACTTC. This gives the protein CASSRTDYEQYF.

V and J are TRBV7-2 and TRBJ2-7, with 11 bases fitting TRBD1. Germline loops: CDR1 SGHTA, CDR2 FQGNSA. The CDR3 loop spans 14 amino acids. V was clipped by 5 bases and J by 5 bases; unmatched bases: 5. This CDR3 is CASSRGQGANEQYF. CDR3 bases: TGTGCCAGCAGCCGTGGACAGGGGGCAAACGAGCAGTACTTC.

A remark on this clone: Germline and junction disagree at one end, which may indicate a read error. V usage is TRBV9 and J usage is TRBJ1-2; D is possibly TRBD1 (6 bases). The CDR3 consists of 13 residues. In germline, CDR1 is SGDLS, CDR2 YYNGEE. CDR3 residues: CASSVGGVGPQGF. The DNA for the CDR3 is TGTGCCAGCAGCGTAGGGGGGGTAGGACCACAGGGCTTC.

This chain links TRBV10-1 with TRBJ1-5, with D perhaps TRBD1 (5 bases). Germline values: CDR1 WNHNN, CDR2 SYGVQD (reference sequence). Trimming took off 2 bases at V and 0 bases at J, with 8 bases between the two ends. The CDR3 is 15 amino acids. The DNA of the CDR3 is TGCGCCAGCAGTGAGACGACAGATAGCAATCAGCCCCAGCATTTT. It codes for CASSETTDSNQPQHF.

The chain carries TRBV2 and TRBJ2-3, with a possible D match to TRBD2 (6 bases). Germline V gene lookup returns CDR1 SNHLY and CDR2 FYNNEI. This CDR3 region has 14 residues. V was trimmed by 10 bases and J by 1 base, leaving 15 bases between them. This chain's CDR3 is CATLGGDGTDTQYF. DNA for the CDR3: TGTGCCACCCTCGGGGGAGATGGCACAGATACGCAGTATTTT.

This clone was recorded a few times. This chain connects TRBV18 to TRBJ1-1; 7 nucleotides match TRBD1. The germline gives CDR1 KGHSH, CDR2 LQKENI. CDR3 size: 16 residues. V dropped 3 bases and J dropped 4; count of bases not matched to a gene: 11. The CDR3 nucleotides are TGTGCCAGCTCACCGGTGTTTGGCCAGGGGGGCACTGAAGCTTTCTTT. It yields the protein CASSPVFGQGGTEAFF.

The chain combines TRBV30 with TRBJ2-7, with D tentatively TRBD1 or TRBD2 (6 bases each). CDR1 GTSNPN and CDR2 SVGIG come from the germline V gene (reference sequence). The CDR3 sequence is 12 residues long. Trimming cost V 8 bases and J 3 bases, with 14 bases left between them. CDR3 nucleotides: TGTGCCGGATATGGGGGGCGCTACGAGCAGTACTTC. It translates to CAGYGGRYEQYF. Filled out from reference TRBV30 and TRBJ2-7, the complete variable domain reads SQTIHQWPATLVQPVGSPLSLECTVEGTSNPNLYWYRQAAGRGLQLLFYSVGIGQISSEVPQNLSASRPQDRQFILSSKKLLLSDSGFYLCAGYGGRYEQYFGPGTRLTVT.

This chain links TRBV2 with TRBJ1-6, with TRBD1 matching 7 bases. The CDR3 is 14 amino acids. Germline CDR1 SNHLY, CDR2 FYNNEI. V shed 6 bases, J shed 7 bases, and the junction held 6 bases outside the gene matches. CDR3 coding DNA: TGTGCCAGCAGCGGACAGGTTCAAAATTCACCCCTCCACTTT. Amino acid sequence: CASSGQVQNSPLHF.

This chain uses TRBV18 with TRBJ2-7; 13 bases are shared with TRBD2. Germline V gene lookup returns CDR1 KGHSH and CDR2 LQKENI. The ends lost 6 bases at V and 3 bases at J; junction bases unmatched: 5. The CDR3 extends over 15 amino acids. CDR3 nucleotides: TGTGCCAGCTCTCCGGGACTAGCGGGATACTACGAGCAGTACTTC. Its translation: CASSPGLAGYYEQYF. Full variable domain (outside the CDR3, taken from reference TRBV18 and TRBJ2-7): NAGVMQNPRHLVRRRGQEARLRCSPMKGHSHVYWYRQLPEEGLKFMVYLQKENIIDESGMPKERFSAEFPKEGPSILRIQQVVRGDSAAYFCASSPGLAGYYEQYFGPGTRLTVT.

The chain combines TRBV2 with TRBJ1-6; D is ambiguous. CDR3 size: 14 residues. Germline lookup yields CDR1 SNHLY and CDR2 FYNNEI. V lost 3 bases and J lost 4, with 7 bases in between. This CDR3 is CASSEGEYNSPLHF. The CDR3 DNA sequence: TGTGCCAGCAGTGAGGGAGAGTATAATTCACCCCTCCACTTT. Full variable domain (rest looked up from reference TRBV2 and TRBJ1-6): EPEVTQTPSHQVTQMGQEVILRCVPISNHLYFYWYRQILGQKVEFLVSFYNNEISEKSEIFDDQFSVERPDGSNFTLKIRSTKLEDSAMYFCASSEGEYNSPLHFGNGTRLTVT.

The V call is TRBV27, the J call TRBJ2-7; 8 bases line up with TRBD1. Germline-derived CDR1 and CDR2 are MNHEY and SMNVEV (reference sequence). V trimming: 0 bases; J trimming: 0 bases; junction bases outside the gene matches: 4. The CDR3 is 16 amino acids. The CDR3: CASSLSGQDFSYEQYF. In DNA, the CDR3 is TGTGCCAGCAGTTTATCGGGACAGGACTTCTCCTACGAGCAGTACTTC.

A note on this clone: The same CDR3 is also encoded by other DNA sequences in this sample. The rearrangement uses TRBV5-1 and TRBJ2-7; tentatively, D is TRBD2 (6 bases). The V gene lost 3 bases and the J gene lost 2 bases, with 6 bases spanning the gap. The length of the CDR3 is 12 residues. Germline assignment: CDR1 SGHRS and CDR2 YFSETQ. The DNA of the CDR3 is TGCGCCAGCAGCTCGGGGGCCTACGAGCAGTACTTC. It specifies CASSSGAYEQYF.

The chain uses TRBV7-9 and TRBJ1-4; D may be TRBD1 (5 bases). The ends were cut back, 3 bases at V and 3 bases at J, with 14 bases in the middle. The CDR3 totals 16 residues. CDR1 and CDR2 from the germline V gene are SEHNR and FQNEAQ (reference sequence). CDR3 region: CASSLGRRTSNEKLFF. The CDR3 DNA reads TGTGCCAGCAGCTTGGGACGGCGGACATCTAATGAAAAACTGTTTTTT.